This T cell receptor beta chain was identified during a study of T-cell reconstitution after alpha-beta-depleted transplantation in children. Study results and caveats: Newly produced T cells mostly accounted for T-cell counts and diversity one year post-transplant. Roughly two months post-transplant, alpha-beta T cells reportedly originated from several hundred graft clones that had expanded. Certain patients had high TCRbeta diversity at day 60, and it came from recipient T cells and thymic progenitors that survived.

The table lists this clonotype with a few counts. Antigen: not known. This CDR3 comprises 18 residues. Germline V gives CDR1 SGHVS, CDR2 FNYEAQ. Trimming left V 2 bases short and J 0 bases short, with 17 bases between. During its preparation, the TCRbeta library received unique molecular identifiers. TCRdb used MiXCR to reprocess the PCR reads, holding one entry per CDR3 protein. In the table there are 500,000 to 750,000 distinct CDR3 sequences, roughly a quarter of which are singletons. The rearrangement uses TRBV7-6 and TRBJ1-3; tentatively, D is TRBD1 (5 bases). This TCR came from a boy in the first two years of life with Wiskott-Aldrich syndrome, due to receive a stem cell transplant. This specimen consisted of PBMCs, obtained before TCRalphabeta/CD19-depleted stem cell transplant. CDR3 sequence (DNA): TGTGCCAGCAGCTTACGGGGACTTTCCGACCTCTCTGGAAACACCATATATTTT. Its protein is CASSLRGLSDLSGNTIYF.